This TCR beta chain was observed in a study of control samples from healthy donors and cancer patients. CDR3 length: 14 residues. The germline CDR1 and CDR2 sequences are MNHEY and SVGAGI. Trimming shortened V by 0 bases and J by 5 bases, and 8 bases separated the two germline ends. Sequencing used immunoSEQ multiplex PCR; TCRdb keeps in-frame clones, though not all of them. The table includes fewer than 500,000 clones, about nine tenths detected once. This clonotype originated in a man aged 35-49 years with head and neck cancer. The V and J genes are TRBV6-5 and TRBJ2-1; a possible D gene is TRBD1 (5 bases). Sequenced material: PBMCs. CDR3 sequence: CASSYSNRHNEQFF. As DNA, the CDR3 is TGTGCCAGCAGTTACTCTAACAGGCACAATGAGCAGTTCTTC.